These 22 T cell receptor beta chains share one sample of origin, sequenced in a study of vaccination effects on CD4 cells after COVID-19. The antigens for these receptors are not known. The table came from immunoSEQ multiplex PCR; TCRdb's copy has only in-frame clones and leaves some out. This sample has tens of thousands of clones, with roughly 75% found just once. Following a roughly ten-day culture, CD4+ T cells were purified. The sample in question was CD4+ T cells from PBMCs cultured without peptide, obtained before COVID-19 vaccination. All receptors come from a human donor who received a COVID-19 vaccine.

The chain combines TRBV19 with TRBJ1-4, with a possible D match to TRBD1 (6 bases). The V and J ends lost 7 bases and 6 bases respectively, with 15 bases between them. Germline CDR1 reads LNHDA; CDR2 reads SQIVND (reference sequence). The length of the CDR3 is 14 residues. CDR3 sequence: CASTQTGWDEKLFF. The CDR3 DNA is TGTGCCAGTACCCAAACAGGGTGGGATGAAAAACTGTTTTTT.

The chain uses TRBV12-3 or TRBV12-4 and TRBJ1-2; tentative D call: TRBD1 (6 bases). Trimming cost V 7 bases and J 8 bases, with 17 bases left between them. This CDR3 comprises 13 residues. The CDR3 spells CASNLGGSWGYTF. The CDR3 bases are TGTGCCAGCAACCTAGGGGGAAGTTGGGGCTACACCTTC.

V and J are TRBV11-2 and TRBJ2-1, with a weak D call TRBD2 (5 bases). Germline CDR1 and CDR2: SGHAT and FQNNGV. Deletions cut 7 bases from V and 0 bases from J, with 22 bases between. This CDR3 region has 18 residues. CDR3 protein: CASTTSRSRGSSYNEQFF. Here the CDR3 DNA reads TGTGCCAGCACCACAAGTCGTAGTCGGGGTAGCTCCTACAATGAGCAGTTCTTC.

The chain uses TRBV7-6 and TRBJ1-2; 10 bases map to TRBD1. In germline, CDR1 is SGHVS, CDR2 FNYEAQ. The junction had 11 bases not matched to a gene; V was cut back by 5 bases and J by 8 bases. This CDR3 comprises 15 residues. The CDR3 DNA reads TGTGCCAGCAGCACCCTACCGGGACAGGGGTTCGGCTACACCTTC. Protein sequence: CASSTLPGQGFGYTF.

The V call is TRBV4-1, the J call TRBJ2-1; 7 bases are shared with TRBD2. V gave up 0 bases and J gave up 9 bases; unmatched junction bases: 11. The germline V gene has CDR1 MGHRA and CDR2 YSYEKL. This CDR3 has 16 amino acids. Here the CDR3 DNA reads TGCGCCAGCAGCCAAGACGGGAGGAATGGGGTAGGTGAGCAGTTCTTC. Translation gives CASSQDGRNGVGEQFF.

CDR3 nucleotide sequence: TGTGCCAGCAGTCCAGAGGGATGGCCTGGTGGAAACACCATATATTTT. Protein: CASSPEGWPGGNTIYF. This rearrangement joins TRBV9 to TRBJ1-3; D not resolved. CDR3 length equals 16 residues. Trimming removed 5 bases from V and 3 bases from J, with 18 bases in between. In germline, CDR1 is SGDLS, CDR2 YYNGEE.

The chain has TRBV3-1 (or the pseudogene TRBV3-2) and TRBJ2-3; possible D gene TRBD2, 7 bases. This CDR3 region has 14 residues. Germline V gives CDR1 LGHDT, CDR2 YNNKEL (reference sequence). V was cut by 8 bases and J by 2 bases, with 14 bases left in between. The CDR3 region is CASSRGAVTDTQYF. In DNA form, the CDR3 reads TGTGCCAGCTCACGGGGGGCTGTCACAGATACGCAGTATTTT.

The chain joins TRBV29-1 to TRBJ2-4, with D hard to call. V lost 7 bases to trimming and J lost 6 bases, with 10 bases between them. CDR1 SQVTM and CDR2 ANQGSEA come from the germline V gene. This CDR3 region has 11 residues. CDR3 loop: CSGAFRNIQYF. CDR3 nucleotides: TGCAGCGGGGCCTTTAGAAACATTCAGTACTTC.

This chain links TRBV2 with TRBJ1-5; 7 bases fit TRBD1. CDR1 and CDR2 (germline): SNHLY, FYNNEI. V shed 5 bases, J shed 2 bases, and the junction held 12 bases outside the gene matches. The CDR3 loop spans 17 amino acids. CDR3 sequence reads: CASSPGLHRGGNQPQHF. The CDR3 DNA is TGTGCCAGCAGTCCCGGGCTCCACAGGGGTGGCAATCAGCCCCAGCATTTT.

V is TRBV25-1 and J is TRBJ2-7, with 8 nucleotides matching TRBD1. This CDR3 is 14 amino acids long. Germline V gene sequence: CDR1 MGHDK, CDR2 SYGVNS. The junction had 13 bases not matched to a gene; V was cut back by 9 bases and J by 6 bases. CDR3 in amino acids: CASRDRLISSEQYF. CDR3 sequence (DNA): TGTGCCAGTCGGGACAGGTTGATTTCGTCCGAGCAGTACTTC.

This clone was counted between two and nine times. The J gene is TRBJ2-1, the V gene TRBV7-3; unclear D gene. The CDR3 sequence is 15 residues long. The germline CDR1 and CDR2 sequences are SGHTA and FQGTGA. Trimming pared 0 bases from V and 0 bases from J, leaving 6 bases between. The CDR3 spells CASSLTGFSYNEQFF. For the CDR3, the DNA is TGTGCCAGCAGCTTAACGGGATTCTCCTACAATGAGCAGTTCTTC.

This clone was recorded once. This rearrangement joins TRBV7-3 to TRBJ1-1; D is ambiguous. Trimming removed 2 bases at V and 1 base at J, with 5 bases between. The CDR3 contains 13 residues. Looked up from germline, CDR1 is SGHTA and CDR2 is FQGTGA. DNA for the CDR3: TGTGCCAGCAGCTTACAGGAGAACACTGAAGCTTTCTTT. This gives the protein CASSLQENTEAFF.

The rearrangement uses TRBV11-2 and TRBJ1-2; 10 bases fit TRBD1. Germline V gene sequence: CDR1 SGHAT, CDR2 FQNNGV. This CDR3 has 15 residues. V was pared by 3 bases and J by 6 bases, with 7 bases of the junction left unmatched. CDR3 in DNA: TGTGCCAGCAGCTTTTCGCCCGGGACAGGGGATGGCTACACCTTC. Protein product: CASSFSPGTGDGYTF.

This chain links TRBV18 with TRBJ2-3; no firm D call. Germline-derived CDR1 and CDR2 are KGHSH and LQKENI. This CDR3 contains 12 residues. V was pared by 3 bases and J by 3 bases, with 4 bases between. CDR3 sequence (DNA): TGTGCCAGCTCACCGCGGACAGATACGCAGTATTTT. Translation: CASSPRTDTQYF.

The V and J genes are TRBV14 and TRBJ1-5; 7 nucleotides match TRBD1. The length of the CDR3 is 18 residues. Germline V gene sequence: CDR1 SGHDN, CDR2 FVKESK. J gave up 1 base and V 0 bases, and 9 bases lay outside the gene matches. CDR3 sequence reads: CASSQECEADRSNQPQHF. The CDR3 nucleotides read TGTGCCAGCAGCCAAGAGTGTGAGGCGGACAGGAGCAATCAGCCCCAGCATTTT. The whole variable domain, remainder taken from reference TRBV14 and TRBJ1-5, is EAGVTQFPSHSVIEKGQTVTLRCDPISGHDNLYWYRRVMGKEIKFLLHFVKESKQDESGMPNNRFLAERTGGTYSTLKVQPAELEDSGVYFCASSQECEADRSNQPQHFGDGTRLSIL.

The CDR3 bases are TGTGCCAGCTCACCTCAGGGACAGGTTGATGGCTACACCTTC. Protein: CASSPQGQVDGYTF. The gene calls are TRBV18 and TRBJ1-2; 8 nucleotides line up with TRBD1. The CDR3 spans 14 residues. Trimming took 3 bases from V and 6 from J; bases not matched to a gene: 6. CDR1 and CDR2 from the germline V gene are KGHSH and LQKENI.

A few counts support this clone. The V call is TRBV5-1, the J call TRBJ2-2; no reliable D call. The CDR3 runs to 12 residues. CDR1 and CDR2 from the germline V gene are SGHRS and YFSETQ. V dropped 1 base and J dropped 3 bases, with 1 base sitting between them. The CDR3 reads CASSLYTGELFF. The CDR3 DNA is TGCGCCAGCAGCTTGTACACCGGGGAGCTGTTTTTT.

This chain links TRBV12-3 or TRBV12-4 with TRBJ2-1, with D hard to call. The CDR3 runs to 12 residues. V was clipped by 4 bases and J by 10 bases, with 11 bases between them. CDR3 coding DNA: TGTGCCAGCAGTTCCCTCCTCGGAGAGCAGTTCTTC. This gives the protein CASSSLLGEQFF.

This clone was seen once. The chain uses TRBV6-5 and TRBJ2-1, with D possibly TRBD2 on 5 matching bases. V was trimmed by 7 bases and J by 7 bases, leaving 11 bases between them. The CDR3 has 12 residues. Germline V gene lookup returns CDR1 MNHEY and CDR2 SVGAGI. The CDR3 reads CASILGGNEQFF. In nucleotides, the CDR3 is TGTGCCAGCATCCTCGGCGGGAATGAGCAGTTCTTC.

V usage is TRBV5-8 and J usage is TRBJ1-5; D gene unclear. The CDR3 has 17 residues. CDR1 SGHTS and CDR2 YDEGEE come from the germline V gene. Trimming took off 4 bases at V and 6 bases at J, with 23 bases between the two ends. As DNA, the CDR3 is TGTGCCAGCAGCCCTCTATCGGGAGGAGGGTCCGGTCAGCCCCAGCATTTT. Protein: CASSPLSGGGSGQPQHF. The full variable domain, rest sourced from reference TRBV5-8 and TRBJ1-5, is EAGVTQSPTHLIKTRGQQATLRCSPISGHTSVYWYQQALGLGLQFLLWYDEGEERNRGNFPPRFSGRQFPNYSSELNVNALELEDSALYLCASSPLSGGGSGQPQHFGDGTRLSIL.

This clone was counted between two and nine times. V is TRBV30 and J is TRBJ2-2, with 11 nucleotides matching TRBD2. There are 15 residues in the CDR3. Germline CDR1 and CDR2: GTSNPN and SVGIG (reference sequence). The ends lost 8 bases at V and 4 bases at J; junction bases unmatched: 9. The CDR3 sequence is CAARTGLAVTGELFF. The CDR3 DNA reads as TGTGCCGCCCGCACGGGACTAGCGGTCACCGGGGAGCTGTTTTTT.

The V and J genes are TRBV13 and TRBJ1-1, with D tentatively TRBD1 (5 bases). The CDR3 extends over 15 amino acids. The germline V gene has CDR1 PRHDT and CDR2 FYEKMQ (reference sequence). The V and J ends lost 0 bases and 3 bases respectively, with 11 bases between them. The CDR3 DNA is TGTGCCAGCAGCTTAGGAGGGGCTCTCTACACTGAAGCTTTCTTT. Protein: CASSLGGALYTEAFF. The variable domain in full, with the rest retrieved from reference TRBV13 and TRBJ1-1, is AAGVIQSPRHLIKEKRETATLKCYPIPRHDTVYWYQQGPGQDPQFLISFYEKMQSDKGSIPDRFSAQQFSDYHSELNMSSLELGDSALYFCASSLGGALYTEAFFGQGTRLTVV.